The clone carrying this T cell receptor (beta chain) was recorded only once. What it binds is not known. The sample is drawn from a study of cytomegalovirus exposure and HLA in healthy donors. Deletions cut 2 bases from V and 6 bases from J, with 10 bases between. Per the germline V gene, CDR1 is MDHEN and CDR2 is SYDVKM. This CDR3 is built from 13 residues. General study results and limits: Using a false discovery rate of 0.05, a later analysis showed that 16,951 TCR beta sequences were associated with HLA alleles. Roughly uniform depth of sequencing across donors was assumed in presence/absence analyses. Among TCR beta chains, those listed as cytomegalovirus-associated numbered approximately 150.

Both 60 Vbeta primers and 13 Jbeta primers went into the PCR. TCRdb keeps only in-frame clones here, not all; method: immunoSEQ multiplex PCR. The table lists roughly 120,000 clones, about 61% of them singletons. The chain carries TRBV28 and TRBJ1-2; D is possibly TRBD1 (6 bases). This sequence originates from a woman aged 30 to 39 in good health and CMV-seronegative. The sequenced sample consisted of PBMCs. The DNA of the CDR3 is TGTGCCAGCAGTTTACAGGGGAACGATGGCTACACCTTC. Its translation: CASSLQGNDGYTF.